One sample yielded the 24 T cell receptor beta chains listed below, sequenced in a study of CD8+CD57+ T cells in acquired aplastic anemia. TCR beta VDJ and CDR3 profiling used genomic DNA as template. Via MiXCR, TCRdb re-called the reads, giving one row per CDR3 protein. Seen here are about 220,000 distinct CDR3 sequences, about a third observed once, and the top ten hold 0.95% to 1.3%. Sequenced input: sorted CD4+, CD8+, or CD8+CD57+ T cells (not recorded which) from PBMCs. All receptors come from a human donor in good health, serving as a control.

A word on this clonotype: A much more abundant neighbour one base away suggests this may be a read error. V usage is TRBV19 and J usage is TRBJ2-2, with unresolved D. The length of the CDR3 is 15 residues. V lost 2 bases and J lost 4, with 11 bases in between. Germline lookup yields CDR1 LNHDA and CDR2 SQIVND (reference sequence). The CDR3 DNA reads TGTGCCAGTAGTATAACACACACGAGCACCGGGGAGCTGTTTTTT. Translated: CASSITHTSTGELFF. Together with reference TRBV19 and TRBJ2-2, the CDR3 gives the full variable domain: DGGITQSPKYLFRKEGQNVTLSCEQNLNHDAMYWYRQDPGQGLRLIYYSQIVNDFQKGDIAEGYSVSREKKESFPLTVTSAQKNPTAFYLCASSITHTSTGELFFGEGSRLTVL.

This clonotype was detected ten times or more. The gene calls are TRBV19 and TRBJ1-6; 7 bases match TRBD1. The CDR3 sequence is 14 residues long. The V gene's germline CDR1 is LNHDA and CDR2 SQIVND (reference sequence). V trimming: 2 bases; J trimming: 10 bases; junction bases outside the gene matches: 5. The CDR3 is CASSITGELSPLHF. The CDR3 nucleotides read TGTGCCAGTAGTATAACAGGGGAGCTCTCACCCCTCCACTTT.

As concerns this clonotype: The junction departs from germline at one end; a sequencing error may be responsible. This chain's CDR3 is CASSQAFTGGTEAFF. The CDR3 nucleotides are TGCGCCAGCAGCCAAGCCTTCACAGGGGGCACTGAAGCTTTCTTT. The rearrangement uses TRBV7-8 and TRBJ1-1; TRBD1 matches 8 bases. The length of the CDR3 is 15 residues. From germline, CDR1 is SGHVS and CDR2 FQNEAQ.

Turning to this clonotype: A much larger clonotype is one base distant, so this may be a read error. The V and J genes are TRBV19 and TRBJ1-4; possibly TRBD1 for D (6 bases). CDR1 is LNHDA and CDR2 is SQIVND in the germline V gene (reference sequence). The CDR3 spans 14 residues. V lost 6 bases and J 7 bases, leaving 15 bases between the germline ends. The CDR3 region has the DNA TGTGCCAGTAGACTCGGGGGGGGCGGTGAAAAACTGTTTTTT. Its translation: CASRLGGGGEKLFF.

This clonotype was seen a few times. The chain recombines TRBV11-2 with TRBJ2-4; 7 bases align to TRBD1. This CDR3 has 15 amino acids. Germline CDR1 SGHAT, CDR2 FQNNGV. After removal of 3 bases from V and 3 bases from J, the junction contained 5 bases not matched to a gene. The CDR3 DNA is TGTGCCAGCAGCTTTCGTCAGGGGGACAAAAACATTCAGTACTTC. Protein product: CASSFRQGDKNIQYF.

This clonotype was observed many times. This CDR3 is CASSYREASGNTIYF. DNA for the CDR3: TGTGCCAGCAGCTACAGGGAAGCCTCTGGAAACACCATATATTTT. This chain links TRBV7-2 with TRBJ1-3, with D maybe TRBD1 (6 bases). V was trimmed by 4 bases and J by 0 bases, leaving 10 bases between them. Germline V gene sequence: CDR1 SGHTA, CDR2 FQGNSA. The CDR3 consists of 15 residues.

This clonotype has at least ten counts. The CDR3 spells CASSLTTTDTQYF. CDR3 bases: TGTGCCAGCAGCTTAACGACTACAGATACGCAGTATTTT. The chain employs TRBV7-3 and TRBJ2-3, with D unresolved. There are 13 residues in the CDR3. V was trimmed by 0 bases and J by 3 bases, leaving 4 bases between them. In germline, CDR1 is SGHTA, CDR2 FQGTGA.

This sequence joins TRBV4-1 and TRBJ2-3; 8 bases agree with TRBD1. CDR3 length: 16 residues. Germline CDR1 reads MGHRA; CDR2 reads YSYEKL. The J segment lost 2 bases and the V segment lost 5 bases, leaving 9 bases of the junction unmatched. The CDR3, as DNA: TGCGCCAGCAGCTCCCTGAGGGACAGGTACACAGATACGCAGTATTTT. Encoded protein: CASSSLRDRYTDTQYF.

As concerns this clonotype: One end of the junction fails to match germline, which may point to a read error. The CDR3 is CTSRLDPGQSYNSPLHF. CDR3 sequence (DNA): TGCACCAGCCGCTTGGACCCGGGACAGTCCTATAATTCACCCCTCCACTTT. The rearrangement uses TRBV5-1 and TRBJ1-6; 7 nucleotides line up with TRBD1. This CDR3 region has 17 residues. CDR1 SGHRS and CDR2 YFSETQ come from the germline V gene.

This clonotype was picked up many times. V and J are TRBV6-1 and TRBJ1-1; D remains ambiguous. CDR3 size: 13 residues. V lost 6 bases to trimming and J lost 1 base, with 9 bases between them. The V gene's germline CDR1 is MNHNS and CDR2 SASEGT. The CDR3 is CASSQNRNTEAFF. The CDR3 region has the DNA TGTGCCAGCAGCCAGAACAGGAACACTGAAGCTTTCTTT.

This clonotype was recorded once. The rearrangement uses TRBV5-1 and TRBJ2-7; D is possibly TRBD2 (6 bases). The CDR3 spans 16 residues. Germline V gene data show CDR1 as SGHRS and CDR2 as YFSETQ. Trimming stripped 0 bases from V and 5 bases from J, with 18 bases between. CDR3: CASSLGLYGGTHEQYF. CDR3 DNA sequence: TGCGCCAGCAGCTTGGGTCTGTATGGAGGGACCCACGAGCAGTACTTC.

This clonotype was counted between two and nine times. The V gene is TRBV24-1, the J gene TRBJ1-2; D is unresolved. CDR3 length: 12 residues. Per germline, CDR1 KGHDR and CDR2 SFDVKD. V was pared by 7 bases and J by 5 bases, with 10 bases between. CDR3 residues: CATSSQEYGYTF. The DNA for the CDR3 is TGTGCCACCAGCAGCCAGGAATATGGCTACACCTTC.

This clonotype was seen ten or more times. The chain employs TRBV5-1 and TRBJ2-3, with TRBD1 matching over 9 bases. CDR3 length: 14 residues. The trim removed 5 bases at V and 2 bases at J, leaving 3 bases unmatched. The germline V gene has CDR1 SGHRS and CDR2 YFSETQ. The CDR3 region is CASRQGAPTDTQYF. The CDR3 region has the DNA TGCGCCAGCAGACAGGGGGCCCCCACAGATACGCAGTATTTT.

The chain carries TRBV10-1 and TRBJ1-6, with a tentative D call TRBD1 (5 bases). Germline values: CDR1 WNHNN, CDR2 SYGVQD (reference sequence). This CDR3 is 15 amino acids long. The germline V and J ends were trimmed by 6 bases and 5 bases, with 14 bases remaining between them. The CDR3 DNA reads TGCGCCAGCAGCCTAGCCGGGGGGGATAATTCACCCCTCCACTTT. Its translation is CASSLAGGDNSPLHF.

The chain combines TRBV2 with TRBJ2-7; 7 bases agree with TRBD1. CDR3 length: 13 amino acids. Losses at the gene ends were 5 bases for V and 9 bases for J; bases not matched to a gene: 10. Germline CDR1 is SNHLY and CDR2 is FYNNEI. The CDR3 spells CASSRSTGTRQYF. CDR3 coding DNA: TGTGCCAGCAGTAGATCGACAGGGACCCGGCAGTACTTC.

The rearrangement uses TRBV6-5 and TRBJ2-7, with 9 bases aligning to TRBD1. Germline V gene data show CDR1 as MNHEY and CDR2 as SVGAGI. The CDR3 loop spans 15 amino acids. V gave up 4 bases and J gave up 7 bases; unmatched junction bases: 11. The CDR3 sequence: CASSSRQGGLGEQYF. The CDR3 bases are TGTGCCAGCAGTTCCCGACAGGGGGGATTGGGGGAGCAGTACTTC.

The rearrangement uses TRBV7-9 and TRBJ1-4, with 8 bases identical to TRBD1. Germline lookup yields CDR1 SEHNR and CDR2 FQNEAQ (reference sequence). V was pared by 1 base and J by 7 bases, with 5 bases of the junction left unmatched. There are 15 residues in the CDR3. CDR3 nucleotide sequence: TGTGCCAGCAGCTTAGGTCAGGGGGCCACTGAAAAACTGTTTTTT. The encoded protein is CASSLGQGATEKLFF.

This clonotype has more than one count but fewer than ten. The CDR3 nucleotides are TGTGCCAGCAGCTTAGTAGGTGGCGAGGGAACCTTCTACGAGCAGTACTTC. Encoded protein: CASSLVGGEGTFYEQYF. The genes are TRBV11-2 and TRBJ2-7; maybe TRBD2 (5 bases). Germline CDR1 reads SGHAT; CDR2 reads FQNNGV. The CDR3 length is 17 residues. V shed 1 base and J shed 3 bases, with 19 bases lying between them. Combining the CDR3 with reference TRBV11-2 and TRBJ2-7 gives the whole variable domain EAGVAQSPRYKIIEKRQSVAFWCNPISGHATLYWYQQILGQGPKLLIQFQNNGVVDDSQLPKDRFSAERLKGVDSTLKIQPAKLEDSAVYLCASSLVGGEGTFYEQYFGPGTRLTVT.

This clonotype was seen ten or more times. V gene TRBV2 combines with J gene TRBJ1-6; D is unresolved. Trimming cost V 2 bases and J 7 bases, with 15 bases left between them. Germline V gene data show CDR1 as SNHLY and CDR2 as FYNNEI. The CDR3 is 16 amino acids. The CDR3 sequence: CASSEPRGVGNSPLHF. The DNA for the CDR3 is TGTGCCAGCAGTGAACCGCGGGGAGTTGGCAATTCACCCCTCCACTTT.

This clonotype was seen ten or more times. The chain links TRBV20-1 to TRBJ2-7; no clear D. The germline V and J ends were trimmed by 0 bases and 2 bases, with 8 bases remaining between them. Germline CDR1 is DFQATT and CDR2 is SNEGSKA (reference sequence). This CDR3 spans 13 amino acids. CDR3 protein: CSARERVTYEQYF. The CDR3 nucleotides read TGCAGTGCTAGAGAACGTGTGACCTACGAGCAGTACTTC.

Details on this clonotype: Just one base apart from a much larger clone, this may be a read error. The chain carries TRBV13 and TRBJ1-2; no firm D call. The V end lost 5 bases, the J end lost 0 bases, and 7 bases lay between the germline ends. The germline V gene has CDR1 PRHDT and CDR2 FYEKMQ (reference sequence). The CDR3 totals 13 residues. The CDR3, as DNA: TGTGCCAGCAGCGTCAGAGCTAACTATGGCTACACCTTC. This translates into CASSVRANYGYTF.

The chain uses TRBV7-6 and TRBJ1-2; D perhaps matches TRBD1 (5 bases). The CDR3 is made up of 13 amino acids. Germline values: CDR1 SGHVS, CDR2 FNYEAQ. V lost 6 bases to trimming and J lost 4 bases, with 12 bases between them. CDR3 amino acids: CASRISGIYGYTF. DNA of the CDR3: TGTGCCAGCAGGATTTCAGGGATCTATGGCTACACCTTC.

This clonotype was counted only a few times. The rearrangement uses TRBV7-3 and TRBJ2-2; D tentatively reads TRBD1 or TRBD2 (6 bases each). The CDR3 runs to 16 residues. Trimming removed 5 bases from V and 4 bases from J, with 17 bases in between. Germline lookup yields CDR1 SGHTA and CDR2 FQGTGA. The CDR3 bases are TGTGCCAGCAGCCTGGAAAGGGGGGTGGCCACCGGGGAGCTGTTTTTT. Its translation is CASSLERGVATGELFF.

J is TRBJ1-5 and V is TRBV12-3 or TRBV12-4, with D maybe TRBD1 (6 bases). V was shortened by 4 bases and J by 4 bases, with 14 bases between the two germline ends. The CDR3 has 15 residues. The CDR3 coding sequence is TGTGCCAGCAGTTATGGGGGCCGGACAAATCAGCCCCAGCATTTT. This sequence encodes CASSYGGRTNQPQHF.